This T cell receptor beta chain was documented in a study of blood T cells in healthy people across ages (dated by TCRdb to the mid-2010s). Study-level background: In model experiments, template switching captured about one uniquely barcoded TCR beta cDNA molecule for every two T cells. The donors were divided into four age groups: young (average 16 years), middle-aged (approximately 41), aged (around 67) and long-lived (around 87). Age-related changes in TCR beta repertoire diversity were measured in the study by deep sequencing normalized with unique cDNA molecular identifiers. Two additional independent replicas of 1 million unique cDNA reads from the same blood draw were analyzed for two donors (one aged 18 to 30 and one aged 80 or older). What the research found in general, with its limitations: Total diversity estimates from one million sequenced T cells were considered lower bounds and underestimates. Observed TCR beta diversity per million T cells fell roughly linearly with age, and a significant reduction was already apparent by age around 40. A strong correlation was found between observed TCR beta diversity and the percentage of naive T cells measured by flow cytometry. Conclusive comparison of naive and antigen-experienced compartments was prevented by the profiling of bulk unsorted PBMCs. Compared with the aged group, the long-lived group had more naive CD4+ T cells, fewer expanded clones and increased TCR diversity, suggesting age selection. The CMV infection status of donors was not known, potentially confounding age-related changes in expanded clonotypes.

The roughly 37 donors, aged roughly 6 to 95 years, were systemically healthy Caucasian individuals from Russia. Roughly 11 milliliters of peripheral blood were drawn from each donor into EDTA-treated Vacutainer tubes. Ficoll-Paque density-gradient centrifugation was used to isolate PBMCs, with at least 7 million per sample. Trizol reagent was used to extract total RNA from PBMCs, with at least 5.5 micrograms per sample. The percentages of naive CD45RAhigh/CD27high T cells were determined by flow cytometry on a PBMC aliquot from every donor. The library was generated by 5' RACE. These reads were obtained on an Illumina HiSeq 2500. A second PCR of about 6 to 11 cycles was performed with a sample-barcoded 5' primer and a J-beta primer mix. Each TCR beta cDNA molecule received a unique molecular identifier from a template-switch 5' adaptor carrying 12 random nucleotides. Each sample yielded at least 3 million CDR3-containing paired-end reads. The Mint cDNA synthesis kit, primed by a TRBC-specific oligonucleotide, was used to synthesize first-strand cDNA from all RNA. Following uracil-DNA glycosylase treatment, a first 18-cycle PCR with universal primers M1SS and BC2_uni_R was performed on all cDNA. The original methods were these. Normalization of each sample was performed by random selection of 1 million high-quality reads, each carrying a distinct molecular identifier. Reads sharing molecular identifiers were discarded rather than binned into consensus sequences. CDR3 identification, clonotype clustering and error correction used MiTCR with a Q25 quality threshold and the strictest error-elimination algorithm. Lower-bound total TCR beta diversity was estimated with a nonparametric unseen species model using Euler transformation. Starting from the raw public reads, TCRdb applied fastp trimming at Q25, assembled clones with MiXCR and retained in-frame beta chains. Rows matching on CDR3 protein sequence are summarized as one entry with the most common DNA and genes. TCRdb, not the original authors, processed these V and J calls. The sample yields fewer than 800,000 distinct CDR3 sequences; around a quarter were counted once. Jointly, the top ten make up 9.4% of the sample.

On this clonotype: This clone's antigen is unknown. No much larger clone exists at a distance of one base, and base qualities are not known.

This sample was shared with a second study, whose subject was T cells of mothers and their children. The other study reports the following: Nine systemically healthy Caucasian individuals, comprising three mothers and their six children, were included as donors. cDNA synthesis used all of the extracted RNA, with approximately 1.6 ug of RNA in each 15 ul reaction. In the second PCR, the M1S primer introduced both the sample barcodes and 2-4 random nucleotides. Each mother yielded over 9.5 million TCR beta CDR3 reads and each child roughly 3 million reads. Thymic selection similarly shapes TCR recombination output in related and unrelated pairs, with minor effect from inherited differences. Normalized repertoire overlap was always slightly but never significantly higher in related than unrelated mother-child pairs. No persistent microchimeric T cell clones were found, with a detection sensitivity of approximately 95 clones per million clonotypes. The study used deep NGS to compare TCR beta repertoires of mothers and children, seeking features distinguishing related mother-child pairs from unrelated individuals. Mothers averaged about 40 +/- 4 years of age and children averaged about 10 +/- 4 years. After adapter ligation with NEBNext reagents, the libraries were sequenced on Illumina HiSeq 2000 with 100+100 nt paired-end reads. Mother and child libraries were prepared a month apart and sequenced in separate runs to prevent cross-contamination. Between 500,000 and 2,000,000 distinct TCR beta clonotypes were identified per donor. Naive TCR beta clonotypes were estimated from low-frequency clonotypes matched to each donor's FACS-determined naive share, without sorting.

The clonotype comes from a boy younger than 18 in good health. Sequences were obtained from blood.

The CDR3 region reads CASSQVLTWTSGNYEQYF. The sequenced DNA: TGTGCCAGCAGCCAAGTCCTAACTTGGACTAGCGGGAATTACGAGCAGTACTTC. The sequence joins TRBV3-1 to TRBJ2-7, with 12 bases in between that match TRBD2. Trimming accounts for 1 base at V and 4 bases at J, while the number of junction bases matched to no gene is 11. Taken from cysteine to phenylalanine, the CDR3 has 18 residues. The read is trimmed to its CDR3 DNA, 54 bases read in frame from base 1. As encoded in the germline V gene (reference sequence), CDR1 is LGHDT while CDR2 is YNNKEL.